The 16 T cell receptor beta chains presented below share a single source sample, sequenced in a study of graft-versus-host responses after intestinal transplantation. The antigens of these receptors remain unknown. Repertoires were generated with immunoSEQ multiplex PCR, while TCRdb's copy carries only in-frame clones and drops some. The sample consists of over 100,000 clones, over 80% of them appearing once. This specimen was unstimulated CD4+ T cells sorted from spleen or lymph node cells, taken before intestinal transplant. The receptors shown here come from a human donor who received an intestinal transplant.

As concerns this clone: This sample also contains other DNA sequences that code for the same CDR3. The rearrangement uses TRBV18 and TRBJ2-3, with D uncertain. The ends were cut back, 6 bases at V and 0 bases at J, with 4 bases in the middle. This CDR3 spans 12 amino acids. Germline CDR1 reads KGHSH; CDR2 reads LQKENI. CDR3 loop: CASSPSTDTQYF. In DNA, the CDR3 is TGTGCCAGCTCGCCGAGCACAGATACGCAGTATTTT.

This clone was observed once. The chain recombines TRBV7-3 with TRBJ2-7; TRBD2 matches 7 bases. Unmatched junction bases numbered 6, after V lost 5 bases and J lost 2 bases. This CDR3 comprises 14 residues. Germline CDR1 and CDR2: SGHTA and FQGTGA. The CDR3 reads CASSPGGRTYEQYF. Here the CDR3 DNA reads TGTGCCAGCAGCCCCGGGGGGAGGACCTACGAGCAGTACTTC.

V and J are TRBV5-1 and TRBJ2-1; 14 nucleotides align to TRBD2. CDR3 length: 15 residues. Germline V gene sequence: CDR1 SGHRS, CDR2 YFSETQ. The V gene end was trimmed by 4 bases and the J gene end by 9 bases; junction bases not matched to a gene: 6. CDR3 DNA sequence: TGCGCCAGCAGCATAGGGACTAGCGGGGGCGGTGAGCAGTTCTTC. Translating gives CASSIGTSGGGEQFF.

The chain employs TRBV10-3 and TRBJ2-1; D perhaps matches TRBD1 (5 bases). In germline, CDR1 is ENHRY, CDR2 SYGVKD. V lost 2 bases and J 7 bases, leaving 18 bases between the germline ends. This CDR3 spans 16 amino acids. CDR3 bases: TGTGCCATCAGTGAGAGGGTTAACGGACATAGGAATGAGCAGTTCTTC. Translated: CAISERVNGHRNEQFF.

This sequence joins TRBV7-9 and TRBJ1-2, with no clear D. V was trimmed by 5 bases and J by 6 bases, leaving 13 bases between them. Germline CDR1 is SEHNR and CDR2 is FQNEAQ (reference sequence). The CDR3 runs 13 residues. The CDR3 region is CASSLDLTHGYTF. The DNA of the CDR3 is TGTGCCAGCAGCCTGGACCTGACCCATGGCTACACCTTC.

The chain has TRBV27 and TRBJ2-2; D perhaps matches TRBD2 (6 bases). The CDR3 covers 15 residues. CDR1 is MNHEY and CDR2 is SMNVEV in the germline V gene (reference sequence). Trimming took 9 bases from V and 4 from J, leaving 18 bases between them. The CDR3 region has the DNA TGTGCCAGGACCGAACTTAGCGGTCCCACCGGGGAGCTGTTTTTT. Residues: CARTELSGPTGELFF.

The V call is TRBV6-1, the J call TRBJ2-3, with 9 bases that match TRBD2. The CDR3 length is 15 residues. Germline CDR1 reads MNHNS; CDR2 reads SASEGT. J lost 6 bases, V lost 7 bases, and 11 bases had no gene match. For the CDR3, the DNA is TGTGCCAGCATTCCACTAGCGGGCCCTAGGGATACGCAGTATTTT. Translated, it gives CASIPLAGPRDTQYF.

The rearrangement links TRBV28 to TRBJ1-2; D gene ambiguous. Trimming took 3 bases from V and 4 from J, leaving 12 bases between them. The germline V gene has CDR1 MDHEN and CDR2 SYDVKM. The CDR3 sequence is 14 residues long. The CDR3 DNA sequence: TGTGCCAGCAGTTTCAAAATGGGAGTCTATGGCTACACCTTC. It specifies CASSFKMGVYGYTF.

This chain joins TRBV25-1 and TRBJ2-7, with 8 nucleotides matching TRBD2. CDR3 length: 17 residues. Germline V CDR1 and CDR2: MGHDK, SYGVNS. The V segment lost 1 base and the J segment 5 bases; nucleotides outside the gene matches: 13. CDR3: CASSEFVWAGGSHEQYF. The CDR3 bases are TGTGCCAGCAGTGAATTTGTGTGGGCGGGAGGATCTCACGAGCAGTACTTC.

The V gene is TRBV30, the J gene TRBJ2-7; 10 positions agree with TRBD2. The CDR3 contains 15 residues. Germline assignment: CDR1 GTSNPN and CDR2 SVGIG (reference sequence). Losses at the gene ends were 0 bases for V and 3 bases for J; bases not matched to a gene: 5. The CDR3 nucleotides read TGTGCCTGGAGTGTATTCCTAGCGGGGGACTACGAGCAGTACTTC. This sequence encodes CAWSVFLAGDYEQYF.

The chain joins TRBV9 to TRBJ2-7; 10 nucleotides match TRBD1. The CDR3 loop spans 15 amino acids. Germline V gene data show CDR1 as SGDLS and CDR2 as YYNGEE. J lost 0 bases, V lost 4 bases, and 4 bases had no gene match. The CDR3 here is CASSPGQGISYEQYF. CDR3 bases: TGTGCCAGCAGCCCGGGACAGGGGATCTCCTACGAGCAGTACTTC. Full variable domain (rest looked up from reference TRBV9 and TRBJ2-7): DSGVTQTPKHLITATGQRVTLRCSPRSGDLSVYWYQQSLDQGLQFLIQYYNGEERAKGNILERFSAQQFPDLHSELNLSSLELGDSALYFCASSPGQGISYEQYFGPGTRLTVT.

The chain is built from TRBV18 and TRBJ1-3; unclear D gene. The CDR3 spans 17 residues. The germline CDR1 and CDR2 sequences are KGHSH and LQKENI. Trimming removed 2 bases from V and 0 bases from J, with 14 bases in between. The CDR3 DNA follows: TGTGCCAGCTCACCAGTTGATCTCCGCGCCTCTGGAAACACCATATATTTT. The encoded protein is CASSPVDLRASGNTIYF.

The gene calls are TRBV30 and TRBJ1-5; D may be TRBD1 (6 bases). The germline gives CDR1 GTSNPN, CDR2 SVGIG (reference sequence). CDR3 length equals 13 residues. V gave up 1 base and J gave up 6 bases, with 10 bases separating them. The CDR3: CAWSGQGLQPQHF. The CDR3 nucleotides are TGTGCCTGGAGTGGTCAGGGGCTTCAGCCCCAGCATTTT.

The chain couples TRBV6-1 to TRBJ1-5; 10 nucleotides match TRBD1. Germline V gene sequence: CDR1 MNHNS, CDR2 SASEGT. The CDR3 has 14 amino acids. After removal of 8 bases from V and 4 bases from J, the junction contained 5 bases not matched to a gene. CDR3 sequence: CASLWTGGNQPQHF. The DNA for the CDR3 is TGTGCCAGCCTCTGGACAGGGGGAAATCAGCCCCAGCATTTT.

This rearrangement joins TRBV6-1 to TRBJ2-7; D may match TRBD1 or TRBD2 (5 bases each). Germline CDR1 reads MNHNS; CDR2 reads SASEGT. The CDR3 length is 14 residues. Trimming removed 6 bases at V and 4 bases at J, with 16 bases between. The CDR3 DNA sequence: TGTGCCAGCAGGGTGGGGGAGACTCGATACGAGCAGTACTTC. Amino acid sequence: CASRVGETRYEQYF.

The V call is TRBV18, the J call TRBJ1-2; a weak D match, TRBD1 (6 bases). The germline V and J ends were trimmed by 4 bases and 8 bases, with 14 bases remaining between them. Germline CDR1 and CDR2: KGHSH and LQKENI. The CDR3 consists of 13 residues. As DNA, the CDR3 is TGTGCCAGCTCACAACAGGGACCAGTAGGCTACACCTTC. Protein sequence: CASSQQGPVGYTF.